The 14 T cell receptor beta chains listed next were all sequenced from one sample in a study of shared clonotypes between healthy human individuals. Assay used: immunoSEQ multiplex PCR; TCRdb lists only in-frame clones, some missing. Altogether 450,000 to 650,000 clones are present, around three quarters being singletons, with the ten largest covering about 12%. Sample: PBMCs. Source of these receptors: a woman aged 40 to 50 in good health. Some clones in this sample may be carry-over from other donors' samples.

This clone occurred many times. This chain joins TRBV27 and TRBJ2-7; no clear D gene. The CDR3 has 13 amino acids. Per the germline V gene, CDR1 is MNHEY and CDR2 is SMNVEV (reference sequence). Trimming shortened V by 7 bases and J by 1 base, and 11 bases separated the two germline ends. CDR3 coding DNA: TGTGCCAGCACCAATTGGGGATCCTACGAGCAGTACTTC. Translating it yields CASTNWGSYEQYF.

The V gene is TRBV28, the J gene TRBJ2-2; 8 bases map to TRBD1. Trimming cost V 5 bases and J 3 bases; bases outside gene matches: 5. The CDR3 extends over 15 amino acids. CDR1 and CDR2 from the germline V gene are MDHEN and SYDVKM. The CDR3 region has the DNA TGTGCCAGCAGTCCAGGGGGCTGGGACACCGGGGAGCTGTTTTTT. It yields the protein CASSPGGWDTGELFF. Complete variable domain (other parts from reference TRBV28 and TRBJ2-2): DVKVTQSSRYLVKRTGEKVFLECVQDMDHENMFWYRQDPGLGLRLIYFSYDVKMKEKGDIPEGYSVSREKKERFSLILESASTNQTSMYLCASSPGGWDTGELFFGEGSRLTVL.

V is TRBV7-8 and J is TRBJ2-1; no reliable D call. With 0 bases removed from V and 0 bases from J, the gap between germline ends came to 9 bases. Germline CDR1 SGHVS, CDR2 FQNEAQ. CDR3 length: 16 residues. The CDR3 loop reads CASSLASSISYNEQFF. Written as DNA, the CDR3 is TGTGCCAGCAGCTTAGCATCCAGTATCTCCTACAATGAGCAGTTCTTC.

This clone has a handful of counts. The genes are TRBV27 and TRBJ2-7, with 11 bases aligning to TRBD2. There are 16 residues in the CDR3. Germline trimming cut 2 bases from V and 0 bases from J; bases unmatched to any gene: 3. Germline V gene data show CDR1 as MNHEY and CDR2 as SMNVEV (reference sequence). The CDR3 spells CASSLLAGGLSYEQYF. The CDR3 DNA reads as TGTGCCAGCAGTTTACTAGCGGGAGGCCTCTCCTACGAGCAGTACTTC.

In the case of this clone: Given a much more abundant clone one base away, this may be a read error. This chain joins TRBV5-1 and TRBJ2-5, with 9 nucleotides matching TRBD1. The CDR3 runs 15 residues. The junction had 12 bases not matched to a gene; V was cut back by 3 bases and J by 9 bases. Germline V gene lookup returns CDR1 SGHRS and CDR2 YFSETQ. The CDR3 loop is CASSSSDRGGESQYF. CDR3 DNA sequence: TGCGCCAGCAGCTCCTCGGACAGGGGAGGGGAGTCCCAGTACTTC. Full variable domain (outside the CDR3, taken from reference TRBV5-1 and TRBJ2-5): KAGVTQTPRYLIKTRGQQVTLSCSPISGHRSVSWYQQTPGQGLQFLFEYFSETQRNKGNFPGRFSGRQFSNSRSEMNVSTLELGDSALYLCASSSSDRGGESQYFGPGTRLLVL.

CDR3 coding DNA: TGTGCCAGCAGTTTAAGGACTAGCGGGAGGGCGGATGAGCAGTTCTTC. This gives the protein CASSLRTSGRADEQFF. The chain carries TRBV27 and TRBJ2-1, with 15 nucleotides matching TRBD2. Germline lookup yields CDR1 MNHEY and CDR2 SMNVEV (reference sequence). V lost 2 bases and J lost 8; bases outside the gene matches: 4. The CDR3 totals 16 residues.

This clone turned up a few times. This chain joins TRBV10-3 and TRBJ1-5, with 7 bases matching TRBD1. Germline V lookup: CDR1 ENHRY, CDR2 SYGVKD. This CDR3 has 15 amino acids. V was pared by 10 bases and J by 0 bases, with 9 bases of the junction left unmatched. CDR3 sequence (DNA): TGTGCCACACAAGAAACAGGGGATAGCAATCAGCCCCAGCATTTT. It encodes CATQETGDSNQPQHF.

The chain recombines TRBV4-1 with TRBJ2-5; no definite D call. The closer fit of TRBJ2-7 to the DNA end suggests the J call may be wrong. The CDR3 is 15 amino acids. CDR1 and CDR2 (germline): MGHRA, YSYEKL. Here the CDR3 DNA reads TGCGCCAGCAGCCACCTAAAGGCTAGCTCCTACGAGCAGTACTTC. This codes for CASSHLKASSYEQYF.

V gene TRBV6-5 combines with J gene TRBJ2-7, with 12 bases lining up with TRBD1. Looked up from germline, CDR1 is MNHEY and CDR2 is SVGAGI. V dropped 6 bases and J dropped 9; count of bases not matched to a gene: 9. The CDR3 has 14 residues. The CDR3 sequence is CASSSPGQGAGQYF. CDR3 DNA: TGTGCCAGCAGCTCGCCGGGACAGGGGGCCGGGCAGTACTTC.

The CDR3 protein is CASSLGGGVNSYEQYF. The DNA for the CDR3 is TGTGCCAGCAGCTTGGGCGGAGGAGTAAACTCCTACGAGCAGTACTTC. The rearrangement links TRBV5-4 to TRBJ2-7, with D possibly being TRBD2 (5 bases). CDR3 size: 16 residues. V lost 0 bases to trimming and J lost 0 bases, with 13 bases between them. Germline V gene lookup returns CDR1 SGHNT and CDR2 YYREEE (reference sequence). The variable domain in full, completed from reference TRBV5-4 and TRBJ2-7, reads ETGVTQSPTHLIKTRGQQVTLRCSSQSGHNTVSWYQQALGQGPQFIFQYYREEENGRGNFPPRFSGLQFPNYSSELNVNALELDDSALYLCASSLGGGVNSYEQYFGPGTRLTVT.

The chain joins TRBV7-2 to TRBJ2-7; 9 bases line up with TRBD1. CDR1 and CDR2 (germline): SGHTA, FQGNSA. CDR3 size: 16 residues. V was pared by 6 bases and J by 6 bases, with 15 bases of the junction left unmatched. The CDR3 sequence: CASSRTPPGQGLEQYF. CDR3 DNA sequence: TGTGCCAGCAGTCGAACCCCCCCGGGACAGGGTCTCGAGCAGTACTTC.

This rearrangement joins TRBV11-2 to TRBJ2-3; D remains ambiguous. V dropped 5 bases and J dropped 0 bases, with 6 bases sitting between them. Germline CDR1 SGHAT, CDR2 FQNNGV. The CDR3 is 13 residues long. The chain's CDR3 is CASSRPSTDTQYF. The CDR3 DNA is TGTGCCAGCAGCCGCCCAAGCACAGATACGCAGTATTTT.

The V and J genes are TRBV28 and TRBJ2-5; 8 bases are a match to TRBD1. This CDR3 contains 13 residues. Germline V gene lookup returns CDR1 MDHEN and CDR2 SYDVKM. J was trimmed by 5 bases and V by 6 bases; bases with no gene match: 5. CDR3 amino acids: CASRTGAVETQYF. CDR3 nucleotide sequence: TGTGCCAGCAGGACAGGGGCGGTGGAGACCCAGTACTTC.

To note about this clone: A much more abundant neighbour one base away suggests this may be a read error. The same CDR3 can be traced to other DNA sequences in this sample. The chain employs TRBV25-1 and TRBJ1-1; no clear D. CDR1 and CDR2 (germline): MGHDK, SYGVNS. V lost 1 base and J 8 bases, leaving 17 bases between the germline ends. The CDR3 has 15 residues. CDR3 bases: TGTGCCAGCAGTGAATGGAATCTGGGTTCCACCGAAGCTTTCTTT. Translated: CASSEWNLGSTEAFF.